Presented here are 30 T cell receptor beta chains from one specimen sequenced in a study of metastatic and nonmetastatic thyroid tumors. TCRdb re-called the PCR reads via MiXCR. The sample includes about 93,000 clones, about an eighth of them seen just once. Thyroid surgery was performed in patients who had received no treatment beforehand. What was sequenced was blood. Source of these receptors: a female donor with papillary thyroid cancer or a benign thyroid nodule (not recorded which). Some clones in this sample may be carry-over from other donors' samples.

There are many counts of this clone. Other DNA sequences from this sample encode an identical CDR3 as well. This rearrangement joins TRBV20-1 to TRBJ2-7; possible D gene TRBD2, 5 bases. Germline V lookup: CDR1 DFQATT, CDR2 SNEGSKA (reference sequence). V shed 3 bases and J shed 3 bases, with 9 bases lying between them. The CDR3 length is 12 residues. The CDR3 here is CSARDLGYEQYF. The CDR3 coding sequence is TGCAGTGCTAGGGACTTAGGCTACGAGCAGTACTTC.

This clone was counted at least ten times. V is TRBV5-6 and J is TRBJ2-1; D may be TRBD2 (5 bases). The CDR3 sequence is 14 residues long. The germline V gene encodes CDR1 SGHDT and CDR2 YYEEEE. V lost 3 bases and J lost 12, with 19 bases in between. CDR3 protein: CASSSPLSGLWQFF. The CDR3 DNA reads TGTGCCAGCAGCTCCCCCTTGAGCGGCCTATGGCAGTTCTTC.

There are many counts of this clone. The chain is built from TRBV3-1 and TRBJ2-7; 7 bases match TRBD1. This CDR3 spans 11 amino acids. The germline CDR1 and CDR2 sequences are LGHDT and YNNKEL (reference sequence). The V gene end was trimmed by 10 bases and the J gene end by 5 bases; junction bases not matched to a gene: 5. CDR3 sequence reads: CATTTGNEQYF. As DNA, the CDR3 is TGTGCCACGACGACAGGGAACGAGCAGTACTTC.

Comment on this clone: A much bigger clone sits one base away, suggesting this may be a read error. Other DNA sequences in this specimen translate into the identical CDR3. This chain joins TRBV18 and TRBJ2-3, with 7 bases fitting TRBD1. Trimming cost V 6 bases and J 10 bases; bases outside gene matches: 25. The CDR3 covers 18 residues. CDR1 is KGHSH and CDR2 is LQKENI in the germline V gene. DNA for the CDR3: TGTGCCAGCTCGCCAGTCCACATACAACCGGGACAGTTGTCTTCGCAGTATTTT. Amino acids: CASSPVHIQPGQLSSQYF.

The gene calls are TRBV20-1 and TRBJ2-7, with D uncertain. V was trimmed by 2 bases and J by 4 bases, leaving 9 bases between them. The CDR3 consists of 12 residues. Germline values: CDR1 DFQATT, CDR2 SNEGSKA (reference sequence). The CDR3 region is CSARRQEYEQYF. Written as DNA, the CDR3 is TGCAGTGCTAGAAGGCAGGAATACGAGCAGTACTTC.

This clone has ten or more counts. The V gene is TRBV18, the J gene TRBJ1-2; TRBD1 is a possible D gene (5 bases). CDR3 length equals 14 residues. CDR1 and CDR2 (germline): KGHSH, LQKENI. Trimming removed 2 bases from V and 2 bases from J, with 9 bases in between. This CDR3 reads CASSPWEGNYGYTF. The CDR3 bases are TGTGCCAGCTCACCATGGGAGGGGAACTATGGCTACACCTTC.

Of note for this clone: A much larger clone sits a single nucleotide away, making a read error possible. V is TRBV7-7 and J is TRBJ2-5; the D gene is possibly TRBD2 (7 bases). The germline CDR1 and CDR2 sequences are SSHAT and FNYEAQ (reference sequence). The CDR3 sequence is 15 residues long. The CDR3 nucleotides are TGTGCTAGCAGTAACATGGGGGGGCTCCAAGAGACCCAGTACTTC. Its protein is CASSNMGGLQETQYF.

This clone was seen repeatedly, ten times or more. The rearrangement joins TRBV6-5 to TRBJ1-6; 7 bases map to TRBD1. Germline trimming cut 0 bases from V and 6 bases from J; bases unmatched to any gene: 5. Germline V CDR1 and CDR2: MNHEY, SVGAGI. This CDR3 spans 16 amino acids. Here the CDR3 DNA reads TGTGCCAGCAGTTACTCCGGACAGGCTTCTAATTCACCCCTCCACTTT. This codes for CASSYSGQASNSPLHF.

V gene TRBV29-1 combines with J gene TRBJ2-1; 10 nucleotides agree with TRBD2. Unmatched junction bases numbered 6, after V lost 1 base and J lost 6 bases. The germline CDR1 and CDR2 sequences are SQVTM and ANQGSEA. The CDR3 contains 15 residues. The CDR3 protein is CSVEGAGGSGNEQFF. The CDR3 nucleotides read TGCAGCGTTGAAGGAGCGGGAGGGTCGGGCAATGAGCAGTTCTTC.

This clone was counted ten times or more. The chain is built from TRBV19 and TRBJ2-7; D unclear. Germline V CDR1 and CDR2: LNHDA, SQIVND (reference sequence). V shed 5 bases and J shed 2 bases, with 13 bases lying between them. The length of the CDR3 is 14 residues. The CDR3 loop is CASSADERTYEQYF. The CDR3 DNA follows: TGTGCCAGTAGTGCAGACGAACGGACCTACGAGCAGTACTTC.

This clone has a count of ten or more. V usage is TRBV2 and J usage is TRBJ1-1; D remains unclear. The CDR3 runs to 14 residues. Trimming removed 4 bases from V and 4 bases from J, with 13 bases in between. CDR1 and CDR2 from the germline V gene are SNHLY and FYNNEI. CDR3 nucleotide sequence: TGTGCCAGCAGTGCCAATCTTCGAGGCACTGAAGCTTTCTTT. Translated: CASSANLRGTEAFF.

At least ten counts were recorded for this clone. The CDR3 region has the DNA TGTGCCAGCAGCCAGGGACTATACGCTTGGGAGCAGTACTTC. Its protein product is CASSQGLYAWEQYF. This chain uses TRBV28 with TRBJ2-7; 7 bases agree with TRBD2. Germline CDR1 MDHEN, CDR2 SYDVKM. CDR3 length: 14 amino acids. J lost 7 bases, V lost 6 bases, and 12 bases had no gene match.

This chain uses TRBV11-1 with TRBJ2-1; a weak D match, TRBD1 (7 bases). The germline V and J ends were trimmed by 10 bases and 2 bases, with 18 bases remaining between them. Looked up from germline, CDR1 is SGHAT and CDR2 is FQDESV (reference sequence). This CDR3 has 15 residues. This CDR3 reads CATPGGMFPYNEQFF. In DNA form, the CDR3 reads TGTGCCACCCCAGGGGGGATGTTCCCCTACAATGAGCAGTTCTTC.

Ten or more counts support this clone. A much larger clone is a single base away; this may be a read error. V and J are TRBV19 and TRBJ2-7; D is possibly TRBD2 (6 bases). Germline values: CDR1 LNHDA, CDR2 SQIVND (reference sequence). Trimming pared 4 bases from V and 2 bases from J, leaving 12 bases between. The CDR3 is 14 residues long. Here the CDR3 DNA reads TGTGCCAGTAGTACCGAGACTAGAACCTACGAGCAGTACTTC. This sequence encodes CASSTETRTYEQYF.

With regard to this clone: Compared with germline, one end of the junction differs, possibly owing to a read error. J is TRBJ2-1 and V is TRBV11-2, with 7 positions matching TRBD1. Germline CDR1 and CDR2: SGHAT and FQNNGV. The CDR3 sequence is 14 residues long. The CDR3 DNA follows: TGTGACAGCAGCTTTGGACAGGTATGCAATGAGCAGTTCTTC. As protein: CDSSFGQVCNEQFF.

This clone was found many times. V usage is TRBV18 and J usage is TRBJ1-1, with 9 nucleotides matching TRBD1. This CDR3 is 17 amino acids long. CDR1 and CDR2 from the germline V gene are KGHSH and LQKENI. J was trimmed by 3 bases and V by 2 bases; bases with no gene match: 10. The CDR3 spells CASSPMTGGMGDTEAFF. The CDR3 DNA reads TGTGCCAGCTCACCAATGACAGGGGGAATGGGTGACACTGAAGCTTTCTTT.

About this clone: The junction differs from germline at one of its ends, possibly a read error. V gene TRBV11-2 combines with J gene TRBJ2-7; 11 bases are shared with TRBD1. CDR1 and CDR2 from the germline V gene are SGHAT and FQNNGV. CDR3 size: 16 residues. This CDR3 reads CASNLFAGTGGREQCF. Here the CDR3 DNA reads TGTGCCAGCAACTTATTTGCCGGGACAGGGGGGCGCGAGCAGTGCTTC.

Points on this clone: With a much larger clone just one base away, this may be a read error. This same CDR3 is encoded by further DNA sequences in the sample. The V gene is TRBV12-3 or TRBV12-4, the J gene TRBJ1-1, with a tentative D call TRBD1 (6 bases). The CDR3 covers 14 residues. Trimming stripped 8 bases from V and 5 bases from J, with 18 bases between. The CDR3 protein is CASGPSTGWTEAFF. Here the CDR3 DNA reads TGTGCCAGCGGCCCCTCCACAGGGTGGACTGAAGCTTTCTTT.

This clone showed up many times. The J gene is TRBJ2-2, the V gene TRBV9; 8 bases fit TRBD2. The junction had 7 bases not matched to a gene; V was cut back by 3 bases and J by 0 bases. The CDR3 totals 17 residues. Germline lookup yields CDR1 SGDLS and CDR2 YYNGEE. For the CDR3, the DNA is TGTGCCAGCAGCGCGGTCACACTAGCGGCGAACACCGGGGAGCTGTTTTTT. This gives the protein CASSAVTLAANTGELFF. Looking up the rest from reference TRBV9 and TRBJ2-2 gives the full variable domain: DSGVTQTPKHLITATGQRVTLRCSPRSGDLSVYWYQQSLDQGLQFLIQYYNGEERAKGNILERFSAQQFPDLHSELNLSSLELGDSALYFCASSAVTLAANTGELFFGEGSRLTVL.

This clone was detected many times. The CDR3 loop is CASSGRGGLAKNIQYF. CDR3 bases: TGTGCCAGCAGCGGGCGTGGCGGGTTAGCCAAAAACATTCAGTACTTC. The chain links TRBV7-8 to TRBJ2-4; D might be TRBD2 (5 bases). Per germline, CDR1 SGHVS and CDR2 FQNEAQ. The CDR3 totals 16 residues. The V end lost 5 bases, the J end lost 0 bases, and 14 bases lay between the germline ends.

This clone was seen ten or more times. The chain joins TRBV7-8 to TRBJ2-1; 7 bases fit TRBD2. This CDR3 is 13 amino acids long. J gave up 7 bases and V 4 bases, and 4 bases lay outside the gene matches. Germline loops: CDR1 SGHVS, CDR2 FQNEAQ. The CDR3 region is CASSSGGPNEQFF. In DNA, the CDR3 is TGTGCCAGCAGCTCGGGGGGTCCAAATGAGCAGTTCTTC.

Many counts were recorded for this clone. V gene TRBV20-1 combines with J gene TRBJ2-7, with 7 positions matching TRBD2. This CDR3 has 16 residues. The germline gives CDR1 DFQATT, CDR2 SNEGSKA (reference sequence). The V and J ends lost 0 bases and 3 bases, in that order; junction bases with no gene match: 11. DNA of the CDR3: TGCAGTGCTAGAGATTACGAGCGCGGGAGTAACTACGAGCAGTACTTC. Its protein is CSARDYERGSNYEQYF.

This clone was picked up many times. This chain connects TRBV18 to TRBJ2-7, with 7 bases fitting TRBD1. This CDR3 is 13 amino acids long. The junction had 2 bases not matched to a gene; V was cut back by 2 bases and J by 4 bases. Per the germline V gene, CDR1 is KGHSH and CDR2 is LQKENI. The CDR3 protein is CASSPTTGYEQYF. CDR3 nucleotide sequence: TGTGCCAGCTCACCAACGACAGGGTACGAGCAGTACTTC.

This clone appeared many times. Other nucleotide sequences from this sample produce the same CDR3. The chain employs TRBV5-1 and TRBJ2-3, with TRBD1 identical over 8 bases. The CDR3 contains 15 residues. CDR1 SGHRS and CDR2 YFSETQ come from the germline V gene. With 3 bases clipped from V and 5 bases from J, the junction kept 8 bases outside the gene matches. The CDR3 bases are TGCGCCAGCAGCTCTGGCCAGGGGGCTGGAGATACGCAGTATTTT. Translation: CASSSGQGAGDTQYF.

This clone was seen at least ten times. This rearrangement joins TRBV19 to TRBJ2-4, with a possible D match to TRBD1 (6 bases). The CDR3 covers 13 residues. Germline loops: CDR1 LNHDA, CDR2 SQIVND (reference sequence). V was pared by 5 bases and J by 8 bases, with 13 bases between. The CDR3 region has the DNA TGTGCCAGTAGTGTACAGGGAGTGGACATTCAGTACTTC. Amino acid sequence: CASSVQGVDIQYF.

In its sample, this clone was seen many times. The chain is built from TRBV28 and TRBJ2-1; TRBD2 aligns across 7 bases. Germline V gene data show CDR1 as MDHEN and CDR2 as SYDVKM. Losses at the gene ends were 8 bases for V and 3 bases for J; bases not matched to a gene: 10. The CDR3 runs 15 residues. DNA for the CDR3: TGTGCCAGCCGGCTCGGGAGGAGCTTCTACAATGAGCAGTTCTTC. Its protein product is CASRLGRSFYNEQFF.

This clone has at least ten counts. The chain is built from TRBV7-3 and TRBJ2-1; 10 bases fit TRBD2. The length of the CDR3 is 15 residues. Germline assignment: CDR1 SGHTA and CDR2 FQGTGA. V shed 0 bases and J 6 bases; nucleotides not matched to a gene: 2. The DNA for the CDR3 is TGTGCCAGCAGCTTAACTAGCGGGAGGACCAATGAGCAGTTCTTC. As protein: CASSLTSGRTNEQFF.

This clone was counted between two and nine times. CDR3 DNA: TGTGCCAGCAGTCGGGTCTCCTACACGGGAAAACTGTTTTTT. It yields the protein CASSRVSYTGKLFF. This chain joins TRBV6-1 and TRBJ1-4; D is ambiguous. The CDR3 extends over 14 amino acids. Germline V lookup: CDR1 MNHNS, CDR2 SASEGT. Trimming pared 5 bases from V and 10 bases from J, leaving 17 bases between.

This clone appeared many times. The chain is built from TRBV7-2 and TRBJ2-7; the D gene is possibly TRBD1 (6 bases). V shed 0 bases and J shed 3 bases, with 9 bases lying between them. Germline CDR1 is SGHTA and CDR2 is FQGNSA. This CDR3 has 14 residues. DNA of the CDR3: TGTGCCAGCAGCTTAGCAGGGACAAGCTACGAGCAGTACTTC. Protein product: CASSLAGTSYEQYF.

The table lists this clone with a few counts. The chain carries TRBV6-5 and TRBJ2-1; a possible D gene is TRBD1 (5 bases). The V end was cut by 2 bases, the J end by 5 bases, with 10 bases between. Germline CDR1 is MNHEY and CDR2 is SVGAGI. This CDR3 region has 14 residues. CDR3 bases: TGTGCCAGCAGTTACGGTGACAGACACAATGAGCAGTTCTTC. Protein: CASSYGDRHNEQFF.